This T cell receptor beta chain was sequenced in a study of Graves' ophthalmopathy and Graves' hyperthyroidism. On the study more broadly: Being free of ophthalmopathy for 18 months of follow-up defined stable hyperthyroidism. Study-wide points: A roughly 81% specificity and about 88% sensitivity were achieved by a 13-signature model that separated ophthalmopathy from stable hyperthyroidism.

Regarding this clonotype: What it binds is unknown.

For repertoire sequencing, the TCR beta CDR3 regions were amplified from RNA transcripts. After a first-round RT-PCR with HTBI primers, a second-round multiplex PCR was run. MiXCR, run by TCRdb on the multiplex PCR reads, gives a single entry per CDR3 protein. There are 450,000 to 600,000 distinct CDR3 sequences in the sample; roughly 40% occur only once, and approximately 4.1% lies in the top ten. There are 14 residues in the CDR3. In germline, CDR1 is SQVTM, CDR2 ANQGSEA. The trim removed 8 bases at V and 2 bases at J, leaving 6 bases unmatched. The authors enrolled newly diagnosed hyperthyroidism patients aged 18 to 65 with under 2 months' duration. Patients were excluded if they had other autoimmune diseases or uncontrolled infections, and likewise if pregnancy or lactation applied.

The chain recombines TRBV29-1 with TRBJ2-3; 11 bases are a match to TRBD2. This TCR derives from an adult man with Graves' hyperthyroidism. Material for sequencing was peripheral blood or thyroid tissue (not recorded which). This CDR3 is CSILTSGITDTQYF. The CDR3 coding sequence is TGCAGCATTTTGACTAGCGGGATCACAGATACGCAGTATTTT.